The 23 T cell receptor beta chains below were found in one sample sequenced in a study of T cell responses to AZD1222 COVID-19 vaccine. Profiled with immunoSEQ multiplex PCR; TCRdb holds only in-frame clones, not every one. The profile covers over 100,000 clones, with 85% to 90% appearing a single time and roughly 3.5% taken by the ten largest. The sequences come from peripheral blood, collected on day 0 of AZD1222 vaccination. These receptor sequences come from an adult in good health.

The CDR3 spells CASSIVAQLNTEAFF. CDR3 nucleotide sequence: TGTGCCAGTAGTATAGTCGCACAGTTGAACACTGAAGCTTTCTTT. The V and J genes are TRBV19 and TRBJ1-1; D remains unclear. Looked up from germline, CDR1 is LNHDA and CDR2 is SQIVND (reference sequence). The V gene lost 1 base and the J gene lost 0 bases, with 9 bases spanning the gap. There are 15 residues in the CDR3. The variable domain in full, with the rest retrieved from reference TRBV19 and TRBJ1-1, is DGGITQSPKYLFRKEGQNVTLSCEQNLNHDAMYWYRQDPGQGLRLIYYSQIVNDFQKGDIAEGYSVSREKKESFPLTVTSAQKNPTAFYLCASSIVAQLNTEAFFGQGTRLTVV.

This chain uses TRBV9 with TRBJ1-3; tentatively, D is TRBD1 (5 bases). Trimming removed 2 bases from V and 1 base from J, with 10 bases in between. The CDR3 has 15 amino acids. Germline CDR1 and CDR2: SGDLS and YYNGEE. This chain's CDR3 is CASSVDSFSGNTIYF. The CDR3 nucleotides are TGTGCCAGCAGCGTCGACAGCTTTTCTGGAAACACCATATATTTT.

This chain joins TRBV6-5 and TRBJ1-1, with D possibly TRBD1 on 6 matching bases. In germline, CDR1 is MNHEY, CDR2 SVGAGI. Between the trimmed V and J ends, which lost 0 bases and 1 base, there was a span of 9 bases. The CDR3 has 15 residues. DNA of the CDR3: TGTGCCAGCAGTTACTCGAAACAGGGGAACACTGAAGCTTTCTTT. It is translated as CASSYSKQGNTEAFF.

The chain uses TRBV29-1 and TRBJ1-1; D is unresolved. Germline V gene sequence: CDR1 SQVTM, CDR2 ANQGSEA. The CDR3 extends over 12 amino acids. Trimming pared 3 bases from V and 13 bases from J, leaving 18 bases between. The CDR3 loop reads CSVDMSIGRSFF. The CDR3, as DNA: TGCAGCGTTGACATGTCCATAGGAAGGAGTTTCTTT.

The chain uses TRBV10-1 and TRBJ2-7; 7 bases fit TRBD1. The V segment lost 3 bases and the J segment 6 bases; nucleotides outside the gene matches: 8. The germline CDR1 and CDR2 sequences are WNHNN and SYGVQD (reference sequence). The length of the CDR3 is 14 residues. The CDR3 reads CASSEETGSREQYF. CDR3 DNA: TGCGCCAGCAGTGAAGAGACAGGGTCTCGCGAGCAGTACTTC.

CDR3 amino acids: CASSFGDTQYF. The CDR3 coding sequence is TGTGCCAGCAGTTTTGGGGATACGCAGTATTTT. The chain is built from TRBV12-3 or TRBV12-4 and TRBJ2-3; D is uncertain. Trimming left V 3 bases short and J 6 bases short, with 4 bases between. The CDR3 has 11 amino acids.

The chain carries TRBV5-8 and TRBJ1-2, with D uncertain. The CDR3 is 16 residues long. V was shortened by 1 base and J by 5 bases, with 18 bases between the two germline ends. CDR1 SGHTS and CDR2 YDEGEE come from the germline V gene. The CDR3 sequence: CASSLRILTEGYGYTF. The CDR3 DNA reads TGTGCCAGCAGCTTGCGTATCCTGACGGAAGGGTATGGCTACACCTTC.

The V and J genes are TRBV9 and TRBJ1-3; D call uncertain. The V gene lost 0 bases and the J gene lost 1 base, with 8 bases spanning the gap. CDR3 length: 15 residues. Germline assignment: CDR1 SGDLS and CDR2 YYNGEE. The chain's CDR3 is CASSVGTESGNTIYF. DNA of the CDR3: TGTGCCAGCAGCGTAGGGACGGAGTCTGGAAACACCATATATTTT.

V and J are TRBV29-1 and TRBJ2-1; no clear D. There are 13 residues in the CDR3. Germline CDR1 and CDR2: SQVTM and ANQGSEA. V gave up 4 bases and J gave up 9 bases, with 16 bases separating them. CDR3 DNA: TGCAGCGTTGCGGCTCGGACGGGTGTTGAGCAGTTCTTC. It encodes CSVAARTGVEQFF.

V is TRBV4-1 and J is TRBJ2-7, with D tentatively TRBD2 (5 bases). Germline V gene sequence: CDR1 MGHRA, CDR2 YSYEKL. The ends were cut back, 2 bases at V and 4 bases at J, with 18 bases in the middle. The CDR3 is made up of 16 amino acids. This chain's CDR3 is CASSQTGTEAGYEQYF. The CDR3, as DNA: TGCGCCAGCAGCCAAACGGGAACAGAGGCCGGTTACGAGCAGTACTTC.

The V call is TRBV5-4, the J call TRBJ2-1; no firm D call. Trimming took 4 bases from V and 8 from J, leaving 16 bases between them. The CDR3 runs to 14 residues. CDR1 is SGHNT and CDR2 is YYREEE in the germline V gene (reference sequence). The CDR3 nucleotides read TGTGCCAGCAGCAGACGGACGGAAAGCGATGAGCAGTTCTTC. This codes for CASSRRTESDEQFF.

This chain connects TRBV11-1 to TRBJ1-4; the match to TRBD1 covers 8 bases. This CDR3 region has 14 residues. Looked up from germline, CDR1 is SGHAT and CDR2 is FQDESV (reference sequence). V was clipped by 5 bases and J by 10 bases; unmatched bases: 9. The CDR3 sequence: CASSTDRGGGKLFF. The CDR3 DNA reads as TGTGCCAGCAGCACCGACAGGGGAGGGGGAAAACTGTTTTTT.

Concerning this clone: The junction does not match germline at one end; this may be a read error. V usage is TRBV7-3 and J usage is TRBJ2-5, with D possibly matching TRBD2 (5 bases). CDR3 length equals 13 residues. CDR1 and CDR2 from the germline V gene are SGHTA and FQGTGA. The CDR3 spells CASSITGGETQYF. The CDR3 DNA is TGTGCCAGCAGCATAACCGGCGGGGAGACCCAGTACTTC.

CDR3 protein: CASSLWGPNTEAFF. As DNA, the CDR3 is TGTGCCAGCAGCTTGTGGGGTCCTAACACTGAAGCTTTCTTT. V is TRBV5-8 and J is TRBJ1-1; D is unclear. Germline V gene sequence: CDR1 SGHTS, CDR2 YDEGEE. Trimming took off 1 base at V and 2 bases at J, with 9 bases between the two ends. The CDR3 runs 14 residues. Full variable domain (missing parts from reference TRBV5-8 and TRBJ1-1): EAGVTQSPTHLIKTRGQQATLRCSPISGHTSVYWYQQALGLGLQFLLWYDEGEERNRGNFPPRFSGRQFPNYSSELNVNALELEDSALYLCASSLWGPNTEAFFGQGTRLTVV.

The chain is built from TRBV5-1 and TRBJ2-3, with 8 bases aligning to TRBD2. V gave up 0 bases and J gave up 5 bases; unmatched junction bases: 8. The CDR3 runs 16 residues. CDR1 SGHRS and CDR2 YFSETQ come from the germline V gene. This chain's CDR3 is CASSLGGGGSRDTQYF. Written as DNA, the CDR3 is TGCGCCAGCAGCTTGGGAGGCGGGGGGTCCCGAGATACGCAGTATTTT.

V usage is TRBV2 and J usage is TRBJ1-6; the D is unclear. The CDR3 length is 13 residues. Germline V gene sequence: CDR1 SNHLY, CDR2 FYNNEI. Trimming pared 1 base from V and 7 bases from J, leaving 5 bases between. The CDR3 DNA follows: TGTGCCAGCAGTGAAGAAAGGAATTCACCCCTCCACTTT. The encoded protein is CASSEERNSPLHF.

The chain carries TRBV3-1 (or the pseudogene TRBV3-2) and TRBJ2-7; D unresolved. V dropped 4 bases and J dropped 2 bases, with 21 bases sitting between them. This CDR3 comprises 17 residues. The germline V gene has CDR1 LGHDT and CDR2 YNNKEL (reference sequence). CDR3 protein: CASSPETPGSITYEQYF. The CDR3 DNA follows: TGTGCCAGCAGCCCCGAAACCCCGGGCTCAATTACCTACGAGCAGTACTTC.

This chain joins TRBV3-1 (or the pseudogene TRBV3-2) and TRBJ1-3; 10 positions agree with TRBD1. The junction had 6 bases not matched to a gene; V was cut back by 4 bases and J by 3 bases. The CDR3 has 16 amino acids. CDR1 is LGHDT, CDR2 YNNKEL, per germline (reference sequence). The CDR3 region has the DNA TGTGCCAGCAGCCCGGACAGGGGGAAGCGTGGAAACACCATATATTTT. Translated: CASSPDRGKRGNTIYF.

The V gene is TRBV4-1, the J gene TRBJ2-7; D is ambiguous. Germline V gene sequence: CDR1 MGHRA, CDR2 YSYEKL. Trimming removed 2 bases at V and 3 bases at J, with 14 bases between. The CDR3 extends over 15 amino acids. CDR3 sequence reads: CASSQLTSPVYEQYF. In nucleotides, the CDR3 is TGCGCCAGCAGCCAATTAACCTCACCAGTCTACGAGCAGTACTTC.

This clone was recorded once. V and J are TRBV4-3 and TRBJ2-1; 7 bases map to TRBD1. CDR1 and CDR2 from the germline V gene are LGHNA and YSLEER. Trimming at V came to 6 bases and at J to 3 bases, leaving 14 bases not matched to a gene. The CDR3 covers 17 residues. CDR3 nucleotide sequence: TGCGCCAGCAGTCCTCATCTGAAGGGGGACAGCTACAATGAGCAGTTCTTC. Its translation: CASSPHLKGDSYNEQFF.

The gene calls are TRBV4-3 and TRBJ2-5; maybe TRBD1 (6 bases). The CDR3 sequence is 15 residues long. Per germline, CDR1 LGHNA and CDR2 YSLEER. Trimming took off 4 bases at V and 1 base at J, with 13 bases between the two ends. CDR3 sequence reads: CASSPLRGGQETQYF. CDR3 DNA: TGCGCCAGCAGCCCCCTGAGAGGGGGCCAAGAGACCCAGTACTTC.

The chain uses TRBV9 and TRBJ1-5; the match to TRBD1 covers 8 bases. After removal of 3 bases from V and 7 bases from J, the junction contained 9 bases not matched to a gene. The CDR3 covers 15 residues. Looked up from germline, CDR1 is SGDLS and CDR2 is YYNGEE. The DNA of the CDR3 is TGTGCCAGCAGCGGAGGGAATGGACAGGGACAGCCCCAGCATTTT. Translation gives CASSGGNGQGQPQHF.

The rearrangement joins TRBV14 to TRBJ2-1, with 7 bases lining up with TRBD2. J lost 4 bases, V lost 0 bases, and 18 bases had no gene match. The length of the CDR3 is 20 residues. From germline, CDR1 is SGHDN and CDR2 FVKESK. The CDR3 region has the DNA TGTGCCAGCAGCCAAGATAGGGGAGTGGGGGGGTACTTCTCATACAATGAGCAGTTCTTC. Residues: CASSQDRGVGGYFSYNEQFF.